Following are 14 T cell receptor beta chains from one sample sequenced in a study of technical replicates of blood from a few donors. This table comes from immunoSEQ multiplex PCR, and its TCRdb copy is limited to in-frame clones, with some not included. The sample has about 59,000 clones; approximately 86% are singletons. The material sequenced was PBMCs. Source of these receptors: a human donor in good health. Some clones in this sample may be carry-over from other donors' samples.

J is TRBJ2-5 and V is TRBV13, with a tentative D call TRBD1 (5 bases). In germline, CDR1 is PRHDT, CDR2 FYEKMQ (reference sequence). The length of the CDR3 is 13 residues. V dropped 2 bases and J dropped 3 bases, with 7 bases sitting between them. In DNA, the CDR3 is TGTGCCAGCAGCTTATTAGGGGAAGAGACCCAGTACTTC. The encoded protein is CASSLLGEETQYF.

The V call is TRBV6-1, the J call TRBJ2-7; 11 bases agree with TRBD1. The CDR3 is 15 amino acids. J was trimmed by 3 bases and V by 7 bases; bases with no gene match: 8. Germline assignment: CDR1 MNHNS and CDR2 SASEGT. This CDR3 is CASNRVGTGGYEQYF. DNA of the CDR3: TGTGCCAGCAATCGGGTCGGGACAGGGGGCTACGAGCAGTACTTC.

This rearrangement joins TRBV7-9 to TRBJ2-2; 7 bases match TRBD1. V lost 3 bases, J lost 4 bases, and 8 bases stayed unmatched. The germline CDR1 and CDR2 sequences are SEHNR and FQNEAQ (reference sequence). The CDR3 covers 16 residues. For the CDR3, the DNA is TGTGCCAGCAGCTTTCGACGAACAGGGGTCACCGGGGAGCTGTTTTTT. Translated, it gives CASSFRRTGVTGELFF.

The J gene is TRBJ1-6, the V gene TRBV7-2, with 10 bases matching TRBD1. Germline V gene sequence: CDR1 SGHTA, CDR2 FQGNSA. Trimming took 0 bases from V and 10 from J; bases not matched to a gene: 0. The CDR3 spans 14 residues. DNA of the CDR3: TGTGCCAGCAGCTTAGCGGGACAGGGGTCACCCCTCCACTTT. Its translation: CASSLAGQGSPLHF.

This clone appeared once. The CDR3 nucleotides are TGTGCCAGCAGCCGTACAGGGGGACTCAATGAGCAGTTCTTC. Amino acids: CASSRTGGLNEQFF. The chain carries TRBV5-6 and TRBJ2-1; 8 bases match TRBD1. CDR1 is SGHDT, CDR2 YYEEEE, per germline. After removal of 4 bases from V and 6 bases from J, the junction contained 6 bases not matched to a gene. The CDR3 runs 14 residues. Full variable domain (rest looked up from reference TRBV5-6 and TRBJ2-1): DAGVTQSPTHLIKTRGQQVTLRCSPKSGHDTVSWYQQALGQGPQFIFQYYEEEERQRGNFPDRFSGHQFPNYSSELNVNALLLGDSALYLCASSRTGGLNEQFFGPGTRLTVL.

This clone was seen a single time. The rearrangement uses TRBV29-1 and TRBJ2-7; the D gene is possibly TRBD2 (7 bases). The CDR3 totals 12 residues. Germline V gene data show CDR1 as SQVTM and CDR2 as ANQGSEA. Trimming removed 4 bases at V and 2 bases at J, with 9 bases between. The CDR3 sequence: CSVGGGPYEQYF. CDR3 sequence (DNA): TGCAGCGTTGGGGGGGGGCCCTACGAGCAGTACTTC.

V gene TRBV5-6 combines with J gene TRBJ1-5; 8 bases map to TRBD1. The CDR3 contains 16 residues. Germline CDR1 SGHDT, CDR2 YYEEEE. V shed 4 bases and J 2 bases; nucleotides not matched to a gene: 8. DNA of the CDR3: TGTGCCAGCAGCAGAACGACAGGGGCGGGCAATCAGCCCCAGCATTTT. It specifies CASSRTTGAGNQPQHF.

The chain carries TRBV5-1 and TRBJ1-5, with D maybe TRBD1 (5 bases). The V and J ends lost 4 bases and 1 base respectively, with 12 bases between them. Germline values: CDR1 SGHRS, CDR2 YFSETQ. The CDR3 covers 15 residues. This CDR3 reads CASSAQGGSNQPQHF. The CDR3 DNA reads as TGCGCCAGCAGCGCCCAGGGTGGGAGCAATCAGCCCCAGCATTTT. The complete variable domain, with remaining parts taken from reference TRBV5-1 and TRBJ1-5, reads KAGVTQTPRYLIKTRGQQVTLSCSPISGHRSVSWYQQTPGQGLQFLFEYFSETQRNKGNFPGRFSGRQFSNSRSEMNVSTLELGDSALYLCASSAQGGSNQPQHFGDGTRLSIL.

The chain recombines TRBV5-6 with TRBJ1-5; D perhaps matches TRBD1 (6 bases). Per the germline V gene, CDR1 is SGHDT and CDR2 is YYEEEE. The CDR3 spans 15 residues. Between the trimmed V and J ends, which lost 1 base and 4 bases, there was a span of 12 bases. In DNA, the CDR3 is TGTGCCAGCAGCTTGCGGACAGTGGGAAATCAGCCCCAGCATTTT. Its protein product is CASSLRTVGNQPQHF. The full variable domain, in which reference TRBV5-6 and TRBJ1-5 provide the parts outside the CDR3, is DAGVTQSPTHLIKTRGQQVTLRCSPKSGHDTVSWYQQALGQGPQFIFQYYEEEERQRGNFPDRFSGHQFPNYSSELNVNALLLGDSALYLCASSLRTVGNQPQHFGDGTRLSIL.

The J gene is TRBJ2-5, the V gene TRBV10-3; 7 bases are a match to TRBD2. V lost 8 bases to trimming and J lost 2 bases; unmatched junction nucleotides: 14. The CDR3 has 16 amino acids. Germline values: CDR1 ENHRY, CDR2 SYGVKD. CDR3 protein: CAIGGGSDGVQETQYF. CDR3 sequence (DNA): TGTGCCATCGGGGGGGGATCCGATGGGGTTCAAGAGACCCAGTACTTC.

V gene TRBV7-6 combines with J gene TRBJ2-1, with TRBD1 as a possible D gene (6 bases). This CDR3 contains 15 residues. V lost 5 bases and J lost 6, with 17 bases in between. The germline V gene encodes CDR1 SGHVS and CDR2 FNYEAQ. The CDR3 DNA reads TGTGCCAGCAGCCAACAGGGCCTTTATGCCAATGAGCAGTTCTTC. It encodes CASSQQGLYANEQFF. The variable domain in full, with the rest retrieved from reference TRBV7-6 and TRBJ2-1, is GAGVSQSPRYKVTKRGQDVALRCDPISGHVSLYWYRQALGQGPEFLTYFNYEAQQDKSGLPNDRFSAERPEGSISTLTIQRTEQRDSAMYRCASSQQGLYANEQFFGPGTRLTVL.

V and J are TRBV6-1 and TRBJ2-4, with D uncertain. CDR3 size: 15 residues. Trimming took off 3 bases at V and 6 bases at J, with 15 bases between the two ends. The germline gives CDR1 MNHNS, CDR2 SASEGT. Written as DNA, the CDR3 is TGTGCCAGCAGTGATTTATCCTTAGTGTCAAACATTCAGTACTTC. Translating it yields CASSDLSLVSNIQYF.

The chain uses TRBV7-2 and TRBJ2-1, with 11 bases aligning to TRBD2. The germline gives CDR1 SGHTA, CDR2 FQGNSA. The V and J ends lost 5 bases and 8 bases, in that order; junction bases with no gene match: 8. The CDR3 runs to 15 residues. CDR3 coding DNA: TGTGCCAGCAGCCGAACTAGCGGGAGATCTTATGAGCAGTTCTTC. Protein: CASSRTSGRSYEQFF.

The chain employs TRBV7-2 and TRBJ1-1; TRBD1 might be the D (6 bases). Deletions cut 3 bases from V and 1 base from J, with 12 bases between. The CDR3 is 15 amino acids. Looked up from germline, CDR1 is SGHTA and CDR2 is FQGNSA. The CDR3 is CASSLLGAGNTEAFF. CDR3 bases: TGTGCCAGCAGCTTGTTGGGGGCGGGGAACACTGAAGCTTTCTTT.